This T cell receptor (beta chain) was recovered during a study of CD8 T cells in ankylosing spondylitis. A single record per CDR3 protein comes from TCRdb applying MiXCR to the 5' RACE reads. The table shows 390,000 or so distinct CDR3 sequences, with more than 20% occurring only once. V lost 3 bases and J lost 2, with 18 bases in between. This CDR3 has 17 residues. Germline lookup yields CDR1 SGHDT and CDR2 YYEEEE. Overall study results and limits: Earlier authors reported some of these motif variants in reactive arthritis synovial fluid and blood. Characteristic, it appeared, of ankylosing spondylitis blood was a TCR beta motif of several highly homologous variants.

This clonotype showed up many times. Its antigen is not known. This sequence originates from a male donor with ankylosing spondylitis. The chain recombines TRBV5-6 with TRBJ1-3; no firm D call. The specimen was blood, either unsorted or a sorted T cell fraction (not recorded which). The CDR3: CASSWRSGSLTGNTIYF. CDR3 nucleotide sequence: TGTGCCAGCAGCTGGAGATCCGGCTCCCTAACTGGAAACACCATATATTTT. The full variable domain, with the rest looked up from reference TRBV5-6 and TRBJ1-3, is DAGVTQSPTHLIKTRGQQVTLRCSPKSGHDTVSWYQQALGQGPQFIFQYYEEEERQRGNFPDRFSGHQFPNYSSELNVNALLLGDSALYLCASSWRSGSLTGNTIYFGEGSWLTVV.